This T cell receptor (beta chain) was documented in a study of cytomegalovirus exposure and HLA in healthy donors. The CDR3 spans 15 residues. The V gene lost 3 bases and the J gene lost 2 bases, with 15 bases spanning the gap. The germline V gene has CDR1 SGHDT and CDR2 YYEEEE. Worth noting for this clone: Its specificity is unknown.

The study's findings and limits: There were reportedly fewer N-insertions in an Asian-associated ancestry cluster than the roughly 670-donor mean, in a later analysis. Follow-up analysis later connected one missense variant in DCLRE1C with trimming of TCR beta V- and J-genes. Sequences of the TCR beta chain were said to predict the HLA-A and HLA-B alleles of most subjects accurately.

Both 60 Vbeta primers and 13 Jbeta primers went into the PCR. Measured with immunoSEQ multiplex PCR; TCRdb has only the in-frame clones, and not every one. The sample holds about 100,000 clones; under 80% are singletons and the top ten take about 4.3%. Sequences were obtained from PBMCs. The TCR comes from a man between 40 and 49 years old in good health and CMV-seronegative. The chain recombines TRBV5-6 with TRBJ2-7; D uncertain. In nucleotides, the CDR3 is TGTGCCAGCAGCTCGGCCCCGGGTTCACCCTACGAGCAGTACTTC. As protein: CASSSAPGSPYEQYF.